This TCR beta chain derives from a study of identifying expanded T cells in peripheral blood. On this clone itself: No antigen is known for it.

Produced via immunoSEQ multiplex PCR; TCRdb's table is partial and in-frame only. The table records about 82,000 clones, 85% to 90% of them present only once. During the collection period, no donor immune events like infections were recorded. Overall study results and limits: Clone count variance between roughly 2-week samples rose with total template count.

V lost 3 bases and J lost 8, with 11 bases in between. The CDR3 is made up of 13 amino acids. Looked up from germline, CDR1 is SGHRS and CDR2 is YFSETQ. J is TRBJ1-4 and V is TRBV5-1, with D unresolved. The sample taken for sequencing was blood. The sequence was obtained from a person aged 18-70 years in good health. The CDR3 DNA reads as TGCGCCAGCAGCTCGGGGTTAGGGGAAAAACTGTTTTTT. Its translation: CASSSGLGEKLFF.